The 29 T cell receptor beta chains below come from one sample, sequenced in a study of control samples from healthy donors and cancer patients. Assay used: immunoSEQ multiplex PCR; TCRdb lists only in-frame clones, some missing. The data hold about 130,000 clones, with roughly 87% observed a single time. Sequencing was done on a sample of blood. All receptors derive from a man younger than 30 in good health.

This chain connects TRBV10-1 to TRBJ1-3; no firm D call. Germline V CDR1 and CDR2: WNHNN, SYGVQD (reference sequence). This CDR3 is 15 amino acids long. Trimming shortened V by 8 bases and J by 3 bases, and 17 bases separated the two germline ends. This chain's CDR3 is CASPEEQINGNTIYF. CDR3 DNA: TGCGCCAGCCCTGAGGAGCAGATAAATGGAAACACCATATATTTT.

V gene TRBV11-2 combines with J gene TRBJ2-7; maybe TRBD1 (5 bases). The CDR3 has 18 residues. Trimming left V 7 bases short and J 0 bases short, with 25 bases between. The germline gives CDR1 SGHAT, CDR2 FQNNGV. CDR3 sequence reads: CASTPGRALFAHSYEQYF. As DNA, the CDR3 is TGTGCCAGCACACCAGGCAGGGCCCTCTTTGCACACTCCTACGAGCAGTACTTC.

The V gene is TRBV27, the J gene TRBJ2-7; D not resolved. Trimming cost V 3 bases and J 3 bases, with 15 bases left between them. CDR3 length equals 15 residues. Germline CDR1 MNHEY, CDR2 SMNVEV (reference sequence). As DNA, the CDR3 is TGTGCCAGCAGTTTGTTCGGTTATTCCCTCTACGAGCAGTACTTC. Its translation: CASSLFGYSLYEQYF.

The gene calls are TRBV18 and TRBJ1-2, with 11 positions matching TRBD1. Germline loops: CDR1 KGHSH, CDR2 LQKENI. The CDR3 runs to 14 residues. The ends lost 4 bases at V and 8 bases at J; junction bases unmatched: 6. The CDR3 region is CASSHGQGARGYTF. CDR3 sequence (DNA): TGTGCCAGCTCACATGGACAGGGGGCGCGGGGCTACACCTTC.

CDR3 in DNA: TGCGCCAGCAGCTTAAGACAGGGCGTCGACTACACCTTC. Translation gives CASSLRQGVDYTF. The chain combines TRBV5-1 with TRBJ1-2; 7 positions match TRBD1. V shed 2 bases and J 10 bases; nucleotides not matched to a gene: 8. Germline-derived CDR1 and CDR2 are SGHRS and YFSETQ. This CDR3 has 13 residues.

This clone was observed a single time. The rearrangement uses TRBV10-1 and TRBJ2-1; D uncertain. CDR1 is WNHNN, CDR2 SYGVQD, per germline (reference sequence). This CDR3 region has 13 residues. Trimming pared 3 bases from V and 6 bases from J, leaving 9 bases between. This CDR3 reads CASSDQVGNEQFF. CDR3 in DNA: TGCGCCAGCAGTGACCAAGTGGGCAATGAGCAGTTCTTC.

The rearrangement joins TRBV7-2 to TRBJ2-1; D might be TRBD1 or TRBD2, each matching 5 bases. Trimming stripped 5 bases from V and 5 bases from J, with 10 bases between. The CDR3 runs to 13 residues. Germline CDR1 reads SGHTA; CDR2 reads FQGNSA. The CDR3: CASSGGSHNEQFF. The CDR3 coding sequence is TGTGCCAGCAGCGGGGGATCGCACAATGAGCAGTTCTTC.

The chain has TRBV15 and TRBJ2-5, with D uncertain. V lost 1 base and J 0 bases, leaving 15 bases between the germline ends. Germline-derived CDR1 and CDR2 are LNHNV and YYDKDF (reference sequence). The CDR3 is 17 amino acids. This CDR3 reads CATSRGSRTQYQETQYF. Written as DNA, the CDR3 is TGTGCCACCAGCAGAGGATCCCGGACCCAGTACCAAGAGACCCAGTACTTC.

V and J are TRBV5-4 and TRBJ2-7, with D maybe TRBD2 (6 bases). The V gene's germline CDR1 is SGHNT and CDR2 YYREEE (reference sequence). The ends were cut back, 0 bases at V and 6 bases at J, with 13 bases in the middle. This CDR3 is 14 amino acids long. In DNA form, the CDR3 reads TGTGCCAGCAGCTTGGGGCGGGAAGGTCGCGAGCAGTACTTC. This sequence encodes CASSLGREGREQYF.

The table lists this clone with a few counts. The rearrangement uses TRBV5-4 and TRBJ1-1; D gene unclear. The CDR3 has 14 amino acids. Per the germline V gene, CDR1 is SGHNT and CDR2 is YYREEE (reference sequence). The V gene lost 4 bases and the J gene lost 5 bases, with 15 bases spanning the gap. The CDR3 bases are TGTGCCAGCAGCCCTGAGGTGATAAGGACTGAAGCTTTCTTT. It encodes CASSPEVIRTEAFF. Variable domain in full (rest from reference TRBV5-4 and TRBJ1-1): ETGVTQSPTHLIKTRGQQVTLRCSSQSGHNTVSWYQQALGQGPQFIFQYYREEENGRGNFPPRFSGLQFPNYSSELNVNALELDDSALYLCASSPEVIRTEAFFGQGTRLTVV.

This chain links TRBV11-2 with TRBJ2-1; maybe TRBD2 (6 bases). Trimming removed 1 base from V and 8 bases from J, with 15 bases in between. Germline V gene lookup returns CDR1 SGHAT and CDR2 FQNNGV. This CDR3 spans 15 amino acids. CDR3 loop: CASSLAGAVGDEQFF. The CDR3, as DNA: TGTGCCAGCAGCTTAGCGGGAGCGGTAGGGGATGAGCAGTTCTTC.

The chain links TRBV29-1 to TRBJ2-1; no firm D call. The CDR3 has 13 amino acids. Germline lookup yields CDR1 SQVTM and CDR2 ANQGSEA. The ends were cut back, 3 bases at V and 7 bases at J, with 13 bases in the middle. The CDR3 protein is CSVDLVQGNEQFF. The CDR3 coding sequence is TGCAGCGTTGACCTCGTCCAAGGGAATGAGCAGTTCTTC.

In DNA form, the CDR3 reads TGTGCCAGCAGCTTAGACCTAAATTCACCCCTCCACTTT. Protein sequence: CASSLDLNSPLHF. This chain links TRBV11-2 with TRBJ1-6; D gene ambiguous. Trimming cost V 0 bases and J 7 bases, with 4 bases left between them. The CDR3 contains 13 residues. Germline V gene lookup returns CDR1 SGHAT and CDR2 FQNNGV.

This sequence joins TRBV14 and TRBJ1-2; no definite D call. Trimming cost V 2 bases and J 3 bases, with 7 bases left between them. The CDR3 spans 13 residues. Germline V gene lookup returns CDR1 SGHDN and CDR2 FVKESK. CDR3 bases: TGTGCCAGCAGCCAACTCACTGACTATGGCTACACCTTC. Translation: CASSQLTDYGYTF.

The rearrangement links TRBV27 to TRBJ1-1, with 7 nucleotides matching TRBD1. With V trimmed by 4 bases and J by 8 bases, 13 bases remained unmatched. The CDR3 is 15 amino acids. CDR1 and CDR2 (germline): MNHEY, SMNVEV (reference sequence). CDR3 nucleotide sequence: TGTGCCAGCAGTTCAGCCGGGACAGAGACTCAAGAAGCTTTCTTT. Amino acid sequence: CASSSAGTETQEAFF.

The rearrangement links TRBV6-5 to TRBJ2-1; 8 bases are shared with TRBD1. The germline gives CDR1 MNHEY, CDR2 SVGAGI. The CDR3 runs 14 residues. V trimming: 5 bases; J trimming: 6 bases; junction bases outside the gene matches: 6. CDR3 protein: CASSLDRGRNEQFF. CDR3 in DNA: TGTGCCAGCAGTCTCGACAGGGGACGCAATGAGCAGTTCTTC.

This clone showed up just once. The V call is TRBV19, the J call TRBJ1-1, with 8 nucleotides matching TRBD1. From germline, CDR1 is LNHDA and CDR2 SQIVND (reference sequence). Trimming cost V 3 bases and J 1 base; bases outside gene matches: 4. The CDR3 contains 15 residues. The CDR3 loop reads CASSIQGASNTEAFF. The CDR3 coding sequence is TGTGCCAGTAGTATTCAGGGGGCTTCGAACACTGAAGCTTTCTTT.

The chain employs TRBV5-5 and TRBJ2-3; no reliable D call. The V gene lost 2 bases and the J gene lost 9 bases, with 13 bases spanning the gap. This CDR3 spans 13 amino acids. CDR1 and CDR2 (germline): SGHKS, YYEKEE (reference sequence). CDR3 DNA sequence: TGTGCCAGCAGCTTCGACCCCTCCGGGACGCAGTATTTT. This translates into CASSFDPSGTQYF.

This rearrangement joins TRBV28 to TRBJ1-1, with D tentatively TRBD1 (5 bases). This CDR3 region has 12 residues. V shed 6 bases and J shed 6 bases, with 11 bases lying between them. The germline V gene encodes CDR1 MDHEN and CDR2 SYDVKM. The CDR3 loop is CASSPSGPEAFF. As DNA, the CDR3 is TGTGCCAGCAGCCCCTCGGGGCCTGAAGCTTTCTTT.

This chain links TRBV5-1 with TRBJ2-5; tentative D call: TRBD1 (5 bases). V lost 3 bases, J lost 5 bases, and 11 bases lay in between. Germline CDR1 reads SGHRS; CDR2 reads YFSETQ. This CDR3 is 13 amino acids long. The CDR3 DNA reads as TGCGCCAGCAGCTCAGGGCCCGGGGAGACCCAGTACTTC. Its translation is CASSSGPGETQYF.

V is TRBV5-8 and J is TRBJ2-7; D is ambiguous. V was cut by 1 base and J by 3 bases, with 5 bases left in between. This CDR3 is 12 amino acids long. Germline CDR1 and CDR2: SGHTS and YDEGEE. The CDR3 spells CASSLNRYEQYF. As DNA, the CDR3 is TGTGCCAGCAGCTTGAATCGCTACGAGCAGTACTTC. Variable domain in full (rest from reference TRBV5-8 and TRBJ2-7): EAGVTQSPTHLIKTRGQQATLRCSPISGHTSVYWYQQALGLGLQFLLWYDEGEERNRGNFPPRFSGRQFPNYSSELNVNALELEDSALYLCASSLNRYEQYFGPGTRLTVT.

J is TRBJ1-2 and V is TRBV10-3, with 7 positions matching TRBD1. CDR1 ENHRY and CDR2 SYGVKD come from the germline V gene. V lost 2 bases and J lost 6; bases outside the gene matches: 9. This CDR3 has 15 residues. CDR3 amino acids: CAISEPQGGADGYTF. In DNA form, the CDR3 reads TGTGCCATCAGTGAGCCCCAGGGGGGGGCCGATGGCTACACCTTC.

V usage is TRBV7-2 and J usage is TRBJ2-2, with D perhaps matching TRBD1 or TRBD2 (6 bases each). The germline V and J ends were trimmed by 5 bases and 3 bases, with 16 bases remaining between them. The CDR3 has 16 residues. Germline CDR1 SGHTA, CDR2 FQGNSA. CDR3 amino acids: CASSPRSRGHTGELFF. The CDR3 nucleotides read TGTGCCAGCAGCCCTCGGTCTCGGGGGCACACCGGGGAGCTGTTTTTT.

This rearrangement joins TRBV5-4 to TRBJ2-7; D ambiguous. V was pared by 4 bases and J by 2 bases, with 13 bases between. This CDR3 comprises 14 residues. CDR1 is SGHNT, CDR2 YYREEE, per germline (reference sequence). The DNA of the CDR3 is TGTGCCAGCAGCGATTGGTCTAAAACCTACGAGCAGTACTTC. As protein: CASSDWSKTYEQYF.

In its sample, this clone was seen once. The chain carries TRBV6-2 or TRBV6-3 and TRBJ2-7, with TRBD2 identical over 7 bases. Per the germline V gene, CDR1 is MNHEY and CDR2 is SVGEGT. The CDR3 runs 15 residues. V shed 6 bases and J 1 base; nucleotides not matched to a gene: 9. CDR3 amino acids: CASSPLGGSSYEQYF. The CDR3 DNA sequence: TGTGCCAGCAGCCCCCTCGGCGGGAGTTCCTACGAGCAGTACTTC.

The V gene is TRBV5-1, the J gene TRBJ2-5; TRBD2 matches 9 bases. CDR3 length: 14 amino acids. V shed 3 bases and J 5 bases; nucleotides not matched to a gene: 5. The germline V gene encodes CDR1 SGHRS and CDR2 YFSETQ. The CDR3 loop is CASSSAGGGETQYF. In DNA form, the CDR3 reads TGCGCCAGCAGCTCAGCGGGAGGTGGCGAGACCCAGTACTTC.

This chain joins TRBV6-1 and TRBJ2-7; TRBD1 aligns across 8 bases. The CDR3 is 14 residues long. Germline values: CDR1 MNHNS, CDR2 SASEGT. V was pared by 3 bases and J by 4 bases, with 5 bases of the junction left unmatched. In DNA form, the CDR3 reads TGTGCCAGCAGTGACCGACAGGGGATATACGAGCAGTACTTC. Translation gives CASSDRQGIYEQYF.

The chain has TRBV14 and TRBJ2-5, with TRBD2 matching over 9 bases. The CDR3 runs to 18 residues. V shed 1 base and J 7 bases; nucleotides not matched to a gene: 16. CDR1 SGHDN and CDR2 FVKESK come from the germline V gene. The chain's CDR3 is CASSQAPLAGGVLGTQYF. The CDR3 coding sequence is TGTGCCAGCAGCCAAGCGCCCCTCGCGGGAGGGGTCCTCGGGACCCAGTACTTC.

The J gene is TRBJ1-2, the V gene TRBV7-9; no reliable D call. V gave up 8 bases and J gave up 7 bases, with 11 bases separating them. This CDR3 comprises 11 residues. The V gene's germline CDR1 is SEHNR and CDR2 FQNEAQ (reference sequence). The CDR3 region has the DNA TGTGCCAGCGGGCCAGCTCCTGGCTACACCTTC. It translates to CASGPAPGYTF.